The present entry profiles one TCR beta chain with its context. The data originate from a study of blood T cell repertoires in COVID-19. Study summary: T cells, B-cell-depleted T cells, or PBMCs supplied cDNA or gDNA.

Per the study methods: Estimation of nucleated cell counts relied on the amplification of reference gene primers. Sequencing was performed with immunoSEQ multiplex PCR; in TCRdb, only in-frame clones are kept and a portion is missing. V, J and clone size are those of that table, while D and trimming were read from the DNA. Here the sample spans over 200,000 clones, approximately 88% being singletons. The CDR3 has 18 amino acids. Per germline, CDR1 SGHTA and CDR2 FQGNSA. With V trimmed by 2 bases and J by 3 bases, 9 bases remained unmatched. The J gene is TRBJ2-4, the V gene TRBV7-2; 11 bases map to TRBD2. The sample comprised PBMCs or T cells enriched from blood (not recorded which). The origin of this receptor is a woman in her thirties who had been exposed to COVID-19. CDR3 nucleotides: TGTGCCAGCAGCTTATACCGGACTAGCGGGCATTACAAAAACATTCAGTACTTC. It translates to CASSLYRTSGHYKNIQYF.